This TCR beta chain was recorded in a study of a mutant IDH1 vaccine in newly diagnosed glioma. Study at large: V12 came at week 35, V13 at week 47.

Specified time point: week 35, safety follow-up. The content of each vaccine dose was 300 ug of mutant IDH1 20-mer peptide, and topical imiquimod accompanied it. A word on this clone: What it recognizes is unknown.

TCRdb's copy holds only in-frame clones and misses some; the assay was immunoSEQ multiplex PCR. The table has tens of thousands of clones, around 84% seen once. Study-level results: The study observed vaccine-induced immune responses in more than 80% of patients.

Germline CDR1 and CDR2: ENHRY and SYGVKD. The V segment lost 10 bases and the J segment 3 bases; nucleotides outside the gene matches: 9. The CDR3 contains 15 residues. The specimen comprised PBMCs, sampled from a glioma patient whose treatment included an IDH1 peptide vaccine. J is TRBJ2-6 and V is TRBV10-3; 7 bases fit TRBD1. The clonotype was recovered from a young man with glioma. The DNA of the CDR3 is TGTGCCAGCATGACAGGGAAAGGTGGGGCCAACGTCCTGACTTTC. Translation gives CASMTGKGGANVLTF.